The rows below give T cell receptor beta chains drawn from one sample of a study of control samples from healthy donors and cancer patients. Measured with immunoSEQ multiplex PCR; TCRdb has only the in-frame clones, and not every one. The table includes fewer than 95,000 clones, around 87% detected once. Input material: blood. Receptor source: a woman aged 50 to 60 in good health. CDR3s include the opening cysteine and the closing phenylalanine or tryptophan. The D gene is left open where the match is weak.

cdr3_nt: TGTGCCAGTAGTCCCGACGGGAACTATGGCTACACCTTC
cdr3_aa: CASSPDGNYGYTF
v_call: TRBV19
d_call: NA
j_call: TRBJ1-2

cdr3_nt: TGTGCCAGCAGCCCCTTAGGGAGGGGGCCAGATGAAAAACTGTTTTTT
cdr3_aa: CASSPLGRGPDEKLFF
v_call: TRBV9
d_call: TRBD1
j_call: TRBJ1-4

cdr3_nt: TGTGCCAGCAGCTTAGTATCCCGGCCGTCACGCAATGAGCAGTTCTTC
cdr3_aa: CASSLVSRPSRNEQFF
v_call: TRBV11-1
d_call: NA
j_call: TRBJ2-1

cdr3_nt: TGCAGCGTTGCGCAAACATTCAATCAGCCCCAGCATTTT
cdr3_aa: CSVAQTFNQPQHF
v_call: TRBV29-1
d_call: NA
j_call: TRBJ1-5

cdr3_nt: TGTGCCACCGGTAGACAGGGGGCCTACGAGCAGTACTTC
cdr3_aa: CATGRQGAYEQYF
v_call: TRBV15
d_call: TRBD1
j_call: TRBJ2-7

cdr3_nt: TGTGCCAGCATCGGGAGGGCCTACGAGCAGTACTTC
cdr3_aa: CASIGRAYEQYF
v_call: TRBV28
d_call: TRBD2
j_call: TRBJ2-7

cdr3_nt: TGTGCCAGCAGCCATGGAACGGGGGAAGTCGGGGAGCTGTTTTTT
cdr3_aa: CASSHGTGEVGELFF
v_call: TRBV4-2
d_call: NA
j_call: TRBJ2-2

cdr3_nt: TGCGCCAGCAGCCAAGAGCCCGATCTAGCCAAAAACATTCAGTACTTC
cdr3_aa: CASSQEPDLAKNIQYF
v_call: TRBV4-3
d_call: NA
j_call: TRBJ2-4

cdr3_nt: TGTGCCAGCAGCTTCGGCATTGATGAGCAGTTCTTC
cdr3_aa: CASSFGIDEQFF
v_call: TRBV5-4
d_call: NA
j_call: TRBJ2-1

cdr3_nt: TGTGCTAGTGGTGAAGGGGCGAACACTGAAGCTTTCTTT
cdr3_aa: CASGEGANTEAFF
v_call: TRBV12-5
d_call: NA
j_call: TRBJ1-1

cdr3_nt: TGTGCCAGCAGCTTAAGAAGGAGCTCCTACGAGCAGTACTTC
cdr3_aa: CASSLRRSSYEQYF
v_call: TRBV5-6
d_call: NA
j_call: TRBJ2-7

cdr3_nt: TGTGCCAGCGAACCGGGACAGGGTCGCACTGAAGCTTTCTTT
cdr3_aa: CASEPGQGRTEAFF
v_call: TRBV2
d_call: TRBD1
j_call: TRBJ1-1

cdr3_nt: TGTGCCAGCTCACGGACAGGACAAGAGACCCAGTACTTC
cdr3_aa: CASSRTGQETQYF
v_call: TRBV18
d_call: TRBD1
j_call: TRBJ2-5

cdr3_nt: TGTGCCAGCAGCTTAGGGGCTAGCGGGACGTTCTTC
cdr3_aa: CASSLGASGTFF
v_call: TRBV13
d_call: TRBD2
j_call: TRBJ2-1